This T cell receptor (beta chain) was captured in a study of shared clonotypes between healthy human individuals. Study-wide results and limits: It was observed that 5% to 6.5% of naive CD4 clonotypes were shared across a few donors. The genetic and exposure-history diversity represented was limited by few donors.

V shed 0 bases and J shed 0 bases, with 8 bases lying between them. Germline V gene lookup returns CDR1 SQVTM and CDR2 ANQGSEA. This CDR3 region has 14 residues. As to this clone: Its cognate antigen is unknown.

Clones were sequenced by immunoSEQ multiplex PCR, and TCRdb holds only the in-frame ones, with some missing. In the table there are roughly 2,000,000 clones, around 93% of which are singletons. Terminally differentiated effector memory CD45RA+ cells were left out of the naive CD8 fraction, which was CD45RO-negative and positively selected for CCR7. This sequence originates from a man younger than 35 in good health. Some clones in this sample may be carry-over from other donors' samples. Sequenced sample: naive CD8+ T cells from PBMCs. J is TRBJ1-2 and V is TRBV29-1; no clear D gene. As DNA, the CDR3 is TGCAGCGTTGAAGAACCCGAAGCTAACTATGGCTACACCTTC. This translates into CSVEEPEANYGYTF.